This is a list of T cell receptor beta chains from one sample in a study of blood T cell repertoires in COVID-19. Measured with immunoSEQ multiplex PCR; TCRdb has only the in-frame clones, and not every one. This sample has under 300,000 clones, with 85% found just once. Input material: peripheral blood. These receptor sequences come from a woman aged 60 to 75 with active or convalescent COVID-19. The CDR3 runs from the conserved cysteine through the conserved F or W. Fields, in order: CDR3 DNA, CDR3 protein, J gene, V gene, clone size, D gene. The D gene is left open where the match is weak. The size entry is marked missing in some rows and otherwise reads once, few, many or a size class.

DNA: TGCAGCGTTGAATCCGGACTAGCGGGAGGGATAAGGGGCACAGATACGCAGTATTTT
CDR3: CSVESGLAGGIRGTDTQYF
J: TRBJ2-3
V: TRBV29-1
size: NA
D: TRBD2

DNA: TGTGCCAGCAGCGTCTCGGGAGGCACTGAAGCTTTCTTT
CDR3: CASSVSGGTEAFF
J: TRBJ1-1
V: TRBV9
size: NA
D: NA

DNA: TGTGCCAGCACCCTCCCCGGAAGCGGAGACCTGGACGAGCAGTACTTC
CDR3: CASTLPGSGDLDEQYF
J: TRBJ2-7
V: TRBV7-9
size: NA
D: NA

DNA: TGTGCCATCAGTGAGTCTACAGTCGGGACCCAGTACTTC
CDR3: CAISESTVGTQYF
J: TRBJ2-5
V: TRBV10-3
size: NA
D: NA

DNA: TGTGCCAGCCGAGGCGGGAGCGTGAGCACCGGGGAGCTGTTTTTT
CDR3: CASRGGSVSTGELFF
J: TRBJ2-2
V: TRBV19
size: NA
D: TRBD2

DNA: TGCGCCAGCAGCTTGGACGGGAGGGCCAGGAACGAGCAGTACTTC
CDR3: CASSLDGRARNEQYF
J: TRBJ2-7
V: TRBV5-1
size: few
D: TRBD2

DNA: TGCAGCGTTGTTAGGCAGGGGATGACAGATACGCAGTATTTT
CDR3: CSVVRQGMTDTQYF
J: TRBJ2-3
V: TRBV29-1
size: NA
D: NA

DNA: TGTGCCAGCAGCCAGTCCAGTACAGATACGCAGTATTTT
CDR3: CASSQSSTDTQYF
J: TRBJ2-3
V: TRBV3-1/TRBV3-2
size: NA
D: NA

DNA: TGTGCCAGCAGTTCGCCGGCCGGACAGGGAACTACCTCCTACAATGAGCAGTTCTTC
CDR3: CASSSPAGQGTTSYNEQFF
J: TRBJ2-1
V: TRBV27
size: NA
D: TRBD1

DNA: TGCGCCAGCAGCCGAGGATCCGGGGGTTATCCCGGGGAGCTGTTTTTT
CDR3: CASSRGSGGYPGELFF
J: TRBJ2-2
V: TRBV5-1
size: NA
D: NA

DNA: TGTGCCACTAGGGCAGGGGGCGCCTCTGGGGCCAACGTCCTGACTTTC
CDR3: CATRAGGASGANVLTF
J: TRBJ2-6
V: TRBV27
size: once
D: TRBD1

DNA: TGTGCCAGCAGCCCGGGACTAGCGGGGGGGCCATCCTACAATGAGCAGTTCTTC
CDR3: CASSPGLAGGPSYNEQFF
J: TRBJ2-1
V: TRBV3-1/TRBV3-2
size: NA
D: TRBD2

DNA: TGTGCCAGCAGCTTGGGGGGACAGCCCACCGGGGAGCTGTTTTTT
CDR3: CASSLGGQPTGELFF
J: TRBJ2-2
V: TRBV5-6
size: NA
D: TRBD1

DNA: TGTGCCAGCAGCCCGAGAGGCCAGAGCTCCTACAATGAGCAGTTCTTC
CDR3: CASSPRGQSSYNEQFF
J: TRBJ2-1
V: TRBV4-2
size: NA
D: NA

DNA: TGTGCCAGCAGCTTATACCAGGGGACGGATCAGCCCCAGCATTTT
CDR3: CASSLYQGTDQPQHF
J: TRBJ1-5
V: TRBV11-2
size: NA
D: NA

DNA: TGTGCCAGCAGCATATTGAGCGGGATGGCGAATGAGCAGTTCTTC
CDR3: CASSILSGMANEQFF
J: TRBJ2-1
V: TRBV5-4
size: NA
D: TRBD2

DNA: TGTGCCAGCAGCATTTCGGGACAGGGCCCCGAGCAGTACTTC
CDR3: CASSISGQGPEQYF
J: TRBJ2-7
V: TRBV21-1
size: NA
D: NA

DNA: TGTGCCAGCAGCACCAATACAGGGGGCACTGAAGCTTTCTTT
CDR3: CASSTNTGGTEAFF
J: TRBJ1-1
V: TRBV3-1/TRBV3-2
size: NA
D: TRBD1

DNA: TGTGCCAGCTCAGGCCCCTTGAACGAGCAGTACTTC
CDR3: CASSGPLNEQYF
J: TRBJ2-7
V: TRBV18
size: NA
D: NA

DNA: TGCGCCAGCAGTCGTAGCGGGACGGGGAACAATGAGCAGTTCTTC
CDR3: CASSRSGTGNNEQFF
J: TRBJ2-1
V: TRBV5-1
size: once
D: TRBD2

DNA: TGTGCCAGCAGCTCACGATCGGGACGAGGGGGATCAGATACGCAGTATTTT
CDR3: CASSSRSGRGGSDTQYF
J: TRBJ2-3
V: TRBV7-2
size: NA
D: NA

DNA: TGTGCCAGCGTAGCGGGAGCGAACACCGGGGAGCTGTTTTTT
CDR3: CASVAGANTGELFF
J: TRBJ2-2
V: TRBV6-5
size: NA
D: TRBD2

DNA: TGCGCCAGCAGTGACCCAGCTCGGGACAATGAGCAGTTCTTC
CDR3: CASSDPARDNEQFF
J: TRBJ2-1
V: TRBV10-1
size: few
D: NA

DNA: TGTGCCAGCAGTTACTCCATGGGGGGGGGTGGCTACACCTTC
CDR3: CASSYSMGGGGYTF
J: TRBJ1-2
V: TRBV6-6
size: NA
D: NA

DNA: TGTGCCAGCAGTGAAGGGAGTCTCAATGAGCAGTTCTTC
CDR3: CASSEGSLNEQFF
J: TRBJ2-1
V: TRBV6-1
size: NA
D: NA

DNA: TGTGCCAGCAGTGGTGTGCAGGGCTTCGATGAAAAACTGTTTTTT
CDR3: CASSGVQGFDEKLFF
J: TRBJ1-4
V: TRBV2
size: few
D: NA

DNA: TGCGCCAGCAGCTTGGATCGCGGACAGAACAGTAACTATGGCTACACCTTC
CDR3: CASSLDRGQNSNYGYTF
J: TRBJ1-2
V: TRBV5-1
size: NA
D: NA

DNA: TGTGCCACCGCCTCGAGGACAGGGGACTCAGATACGCAGTATTTT
CDR3: CATASRTGDSDTQYF
J: TRBJ2-3
V: TRBV19
size: NA
D: TRBD1